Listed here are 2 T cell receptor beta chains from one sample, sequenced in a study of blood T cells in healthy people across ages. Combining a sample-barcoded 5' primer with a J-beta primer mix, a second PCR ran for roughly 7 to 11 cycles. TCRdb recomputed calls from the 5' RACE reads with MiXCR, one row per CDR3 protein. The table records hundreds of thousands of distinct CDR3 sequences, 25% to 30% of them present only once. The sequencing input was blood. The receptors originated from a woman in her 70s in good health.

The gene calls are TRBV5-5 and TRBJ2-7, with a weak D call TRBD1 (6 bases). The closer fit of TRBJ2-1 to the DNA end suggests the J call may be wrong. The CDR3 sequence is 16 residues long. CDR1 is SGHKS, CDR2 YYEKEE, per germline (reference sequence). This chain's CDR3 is CASSWALLVGGNEQFF. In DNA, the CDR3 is TGTGCCAGCAGCTGGGCGCTTTTGGTAGGGGGCAATGAGCAGTTCTTC.

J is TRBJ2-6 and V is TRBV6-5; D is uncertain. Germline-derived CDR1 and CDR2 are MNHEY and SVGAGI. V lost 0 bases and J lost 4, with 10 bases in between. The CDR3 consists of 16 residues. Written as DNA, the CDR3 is TGTGCCAGCAGTTACTCTCCAGCCGTAGGGGCCAACGTCCTGACTTTC. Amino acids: CASSYSPAVGANVLTF.